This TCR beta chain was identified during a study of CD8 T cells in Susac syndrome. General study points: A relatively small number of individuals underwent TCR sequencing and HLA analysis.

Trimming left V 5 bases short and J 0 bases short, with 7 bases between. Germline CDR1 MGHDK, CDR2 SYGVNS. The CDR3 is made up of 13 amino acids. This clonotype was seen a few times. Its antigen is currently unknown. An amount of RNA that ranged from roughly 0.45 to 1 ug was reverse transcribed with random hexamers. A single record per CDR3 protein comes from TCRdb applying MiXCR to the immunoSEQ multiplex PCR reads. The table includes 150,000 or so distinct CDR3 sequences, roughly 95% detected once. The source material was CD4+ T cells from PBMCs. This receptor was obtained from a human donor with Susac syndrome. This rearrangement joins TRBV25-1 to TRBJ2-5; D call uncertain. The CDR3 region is CASSRTHQETQYF. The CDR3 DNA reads TGTGCCAGCAGTCGCACCCACCAAGAGACCCAGTACTTC.